Listed below are T cell receptor beta chains from one sample, sequenced in a study of cytomegalovirus exposure and HLA in healthy donors. Repertoires were generated with immunoSEQ multiplex PCR, while TCRdb's copy carries only in-frame clones and drops some. The sample carries about 130,000 clones, around 73% recorded once. Sequenced material: PBMCs. These receptors originate from a female donor in good health and CMV-seronegative. Both conserved end residues are part of each CDR3. The D gene is left open where the match is weak. Some rows mark clone size as missing; the rest say once, few, many or name a class of expanded clone.

.,TRBJ2-1,TRBD2,TRBV18,TGTGCCAGCTCGCCCACGGCTGAAACTAGCGGGTACAATGAGCAGTTCTTC,CASSPTAETSGYNEQFF
.,TRBJ2-1,TRBD1,TRBV6-5,TGTGCCAGCAGAGGGACAGGGGTAGGGTACAATGAGCAGTTCTTC,CASRGTGVGYNEQFF
.,TRBJ2-7,TRBD2,TRBV7-8,TGTGCCAGCAGCTTCGGGCAGCGTGATGGGGTCCGGGGAGGGCTAACCTACGAGCAGTACTTC,CASSFGQRDGVRGGLTYEQYF
.,TRBJ2-1,TRBD2,TRBV5-1,TGCGCCAGCAGCCACGGGACTAGCGGGAATGAGCAGTTCTTC,CASSHGTSGNEQFF
.,TRBJ2-7,.,TRBV9,TGTGCCAGCAGCGTAGGGGGAGGTCCCTACGAGCAGTACTTC,CASSVGGGPYEQYF
.,TRBJ2-5,.,TRBV5-1,TGCGCCAGCAGCTTGGAAGGGGGAGAAGAGACCCAGTACTTC,CASSLEGGEETQYF
.,TRBJ2-7,TRBD2,TRBV5-1,TGCGCCAGCAGCGTCGCTAGCGGGAGAACCTACGAGCAGTACTTC,CASSVASGRTYEQYF
.,TRBJ2-3,.,TRBV7-9,TGTGCCAGCAGTGACTGGAAATCTAGCACAGATACGCAGTATTTT,CASSDWKSSTDTQYF
.,TRBJ1-2,.,TRBV2,TGTGCCAGCAGCACCACGCGCGGGGACCGGGGCTACACCTTC,CASSTTRGDRGYTF
.,TRBJ2-1,TRBD2,TRBV7-3,TGTGCCAGCAGCTTAAGCGGGAGTACCTACAATGAGCAGTTCTTC,CASSLSGSTYNEQFF
few,TRBJ1-5,.,TRBV27,TGTGCCAGCAGTGAACAGGGTTATAGCAATCAGCCCCAGCATTTT,CASSEQGYSNQPQHF
.,TRBJ2-5,.,TRBV11-2,TGTGCCAGCAGCTTAACCCAAATCCTACGTTCAGGACAACCCGACTTC,CASSLTQILRSGQPDF
.,TRBJ2-7,TRBD2,TRBV18,TGTGCCAGCTCACCCGGGACTACCTCCTACGAGCAGTACTTC,CASSPGTTSYEQYF
.,TRBJ1-5,.,TRBV30,TGTGCCTGGAGTAATCGGGGCAATCAGCCCCAGCATTTT,CAWSNRGNQPQHF
.,TRBJ2-5,.,TRBV5-1,TGCGCCAGCAGCTTGGCCGTTGATTTGCTACAAGAGACCCAGTACTTC,CASSLAVDLLQETQYF
.,TRBJ2-4,TRBD2,TRBV4-3,TGCGCCAGCAGCCAAGAATTACTAGCGAACATTCAGTACTTC,CASSQELLANIQYF
.,TRBJ2-1,.,TRBV7-3,TGTGCCAGCAGCGAACTAGCCGCCAGCTCCTACAATGAGCAGTTCTTC,CASSELAASSYNEQFF
.,TRBJ1-3,.,TRBV28,TGTGCCAGCAGTACCCCCGCTATCGTCGGGGCTGGAAACACCATATATTTT,CASSTPAIVGAGNTIYF
few,TRBJ2-7,TRBD1,TRBV30,TGTGCCGGCTGGGACAGCCTCTCCTACGAGCAGTACTTC,CAGWDSLSYEQYF
.,TRBJ2-4,.,TRBV15,TGTGCCACCAGCAGAGAGGCGGCAGACTCAAACATTCAGTACTTC,CATSREAADSNIQYF
.,TRBJ2-3,TRBD1,TRBV5-1,TGCGCCAGCAGCTTGGAACAGGGGGCTAACACAGATACGCAGTATTTT,CASSLEQGANTDTQYF
.,TRBJ2-5,TRBD1,TRBV11-2,TGTGCCAGCAGCTTAGGGGACAGGGGGCAGACCCAGTACTTC,CASSLGDRGQTQYF
.,TRBJ1-1,TRBD1,TRBV27,TGTGCCAGCAGTTTAGGGGGACAGGGGCCGTCTGGAGTCTTCTTT,CASSLGGQGPSGVFF
.,TRBJ1-4,TRBD1,TRBV28,TGTGCCAGCAGTTCGCTGGACAGGGTTGGGGAAAAACTGTTTTTT,CASSSLDRVGEKLFF
.,TRBJ1-1,.,TRBV5-1,TGCGCCAGCAGCTTGGGACAGAACAGTAAGGCTTTCTTT,CASSLGQNSKAFF
once,TRBJ2-5,.,TRBV6-6,TGTGCCAGTACCCAGGGTTGGGGAGAGACCCAGTACTTC,CASTQGWGETQYF
.,TRBJ2-7,TRBD2,TRBV11-1,TGTGCCAGCAGCTTAGCGTATAGCGGGAGCATCGAGCAGTACTTC,CASSLAYSGSIEQYF
.,TRBJ2-7,TRBD2,TRBV5-6,TGTGCCAGCAGCGGAGGGACTAGCGGAGAGGAATACGAGCAGTACTTC,CASSGGTSGEEYEQYF
few,TRBJ2-2,.,TRBV21-1,TGTGCCAGCAGCAAAGAGGGGCCTAGCGGGAGTCCCCCGGCGTGCTCCGGGGAGCTGTTTTTT,CASSKEGPSGSPPACSGELFF
.,TRBJ2-7,TRBD2,TRBV7-2,TGTGCCAGCAGCTCCCAAGCGGGAGATGCCTACGAGCAGTACTTC,CASSSQAGDAYEQYF
.,TRBJ1-6,.,TRBV7-2,TGTGCCAGCAGCCCACCTAATAATTCACCCCTCCACTTT,CASSPPNNSPLHF
.,TRBJ2-1,TRBD2,TRBV4-1,TGCGCCAGCAGCCAAGATTTGACGGGAGGGTTTTACAATGAGCAGTTCTTC,CASSQDLTGGFYNEQFF
.,TRBJ1-2,.,TRBV4-3,TGCGCCAGCAGCCAAGGGAGAGAGAACTATGGCTACACCTTC,CASSQGRENYGYTF
.,TRBJ1-2,TRBD1,TRBV30,TGTGCCTGGAGGAGACAGGGAATAGACTATGGCTACACCTTC,CAWRRQGIDYGYTF
.,TRBJ1-2,TRBD1,TRBV30,TGTGCCTGTTTCGACAGGGAATATGACTATGGCTACACCTTC,CACFDREYDYGYTF
few,TRBJ2-7,.,TRBV6-5,TGTGCCAGCAGTCAGGGGAGGGTGTACGAGCAGTACTTC,CASSQGRVYEQYF
.,TRBJ1-1,.,TRBV28,TGTGCCAGCCTCGGGGGAGGAGGGAACACTGAAGCTTTCTTT,CASLGGGGNTEAFF
.,TRBJ2-7,TRBD2,TRBV10-3,TGTGCCATCAGTGATAGGCGGGAGAACCAGTACGAGCAGTACTTC,CAISDRRENQYEQYF
medium-sized,TRBJ2-2,TRBD1,TRBV19,TGTGCCAGTAGTATAACGGGACAGGGAATCACCGGGGAGCTGTTTTTT,CASSITGQGITGELFF
.,TRBJ2-7,TRBD2,TRBV4-2,TGTGCCAGCAGCCAAACGGGAGGGGGGGTCTACGAGCAGTACTTC,CASSQTGGGVYEQYF
once,TRBJ2-7,.,TRBV10-1,TGCGCCAGCAGTGAGAGGGAGAGCTCCTACGAGCAGTACTTC,CASSERESSYEQYF
.,TRBJ1-1,.,TRBV4-1,TGCGCCAGCAGCCAAGGGGCCTCTCTGAACACTGAAGCTTTCTTT,CASSQGASLNTEAFF
.,TRBJ2-1,TRBD2,TRBV7-8,TGTGCCAGCAGCTTAGCGCGGGAGACACGGATCTTC,CASSLARETRIF
once,TRBJ1-4,.,TRBV10-1,TGCGCCAGCAGTGAGACGGGGGATGAAAAACTGTTTTTT,CASSETGDEKLFF
.,TRBJ1-2,.,TRBV7-8,TGTGCCAGCAGCTTAGCCAGGGGTAAAGGGGATGGCTACACCTTC,CASSLARGKGDGYTF
.,TRBJ2-7,TRBD1,TRBV9,TGTGCCAGCAGCGGGAGACCGGGACAGGGCTACGAGCAGTACTTC,CASSGRPGQGYEQYF
.,TRBJ2-3,TRBD2,TRBV6-1,TGTGCCAGCAATCGCGCGGGAGACGCAGATACGCAGTATTTT,CASNRAGDADTQYF
.,TRBJ2-3,.,TRBV11-3,TGTGCCAGCAGCCGCGGACGGGAGTATCGCACAGATACGCAGTATTTT,CASSRGREYRTDTQYF
once,TRBJ2-7,.,TRBV4-1,TGCGCCAGCAGCCTAACCCGCGCCGACTCCTACGAGCAGTACTTC,CASSLTRADSYEQYF
.,TRBJ1-5,TRBD1,TRBV18,TGTGCCAGCTCACGGACAGGGGTCTTCAATCAGCCCCAGCATTTT,CASSRTGVFNQPQHF
few,TRBJ1-3,.,TRBV5-4,TGTGCCAGCAGCTTGGACCGGGACTTAGGCGGAAACACCATATATTTT,CASSLDRDLGGNTIYF
few,TRBJ2-1,.,TRBV4-3,TGCGCCAGCAGCCAAGATCTGAGGCTAGCGAGGACCTACAATGAGCAGTTCTTC,CASSQDLRLARTYNEQFF